The next 4 T cell receptor beta chains were all read from a single sample in a study of blood T cell repertoires in COVID-19. TCRdb keeps only in-frame clones here, not all; method: immunoSEQ multiplex PCR. The repertoire holds 150,000 to 200,000 clones, approximately 86% seen once, with around 7% in the top ten. Source material: peripheral blood. Receptors were obtained from a woman aged 40-49 years with COVID-19, enrolled during active disease.

This clone was observed a single time. V gene TRBV24-1 combines with J gene TRBJ2-2; TRBD1 matches at 10 bases. This CDR3 has 18 amino acids. CDR1 and CDR2 from the germline V gene are KGHDR and SFDVKD. The junction had 11 bases not matched to a gene; V was cut back by 3 bases and J by 5 bases. CDR3 amino acids: CATSDLPSGTGETGELFF. The CDR3 DNA sequence: TGTGCCACCAGTGATCTCCCGTCCGGGACAGGGGAAACCGGGGAGCTGTTTTTT.

V and J are TRBV28 and TRBJ2-1; 7 bases are a match to TRBD2. The CDR3 consists of 15 residues. CDR1 is MDHEN, CDR2 SYDVKM, per germline. The junction had 8 bases not matched to a gene; V was cut back by 1 base and J by 8 bases. The CDR3 loop reads CASSLLGGSLYEQFF. The CDR3 coding sequence is TGTGCCAGCAGTTTATTAGGCGGGAGCCTCTATGAGCAGTTCTTC. Using reference TRBV28 and TRBJ2-1 for the parts outside the CDR3, the full variable domain is DVKVTQSSRYLVKRTGEKVFLECVQDMDHENMFWYRQDPGLGLRLIYFSYDVKMKEKGDIPEGYSVSREKKERFSLILESASTNQTSMYLCASSLLGGSLYEQFFGPGTRLTVL.

The chain recombines TRBV19 with TRBJ1-1, with D hard to call. The CDR3 has 15 residues. V shed 3 bases and J shed 5 bases, with 16 bases lying between them. The germline V gene encodes CDR1 LNHDA and CDR2 SQIVND (reference sequence). The CDR3 spells CASSINHPWETEAFF. The CDR3 DNA reads TGTGCCAGTAGTATCAATCACCCATGGGAGACTGAAGCTTTCTTT.

J is TRBJ1-5 and V is TRBV21-1; the table calls TRBD1, which could not be checked here. TRBV21-1 is described as a pseudogene. CDR3 length: 15 residues. CDR3: CASSNRRQGNQPQHF. The CDR3 region has the DNA TGTGCCAGCAGCAATCGCCGACAGGGCAATCAGCCCCAGCATTTT.